This TCR beta chain comes out of a study of Ad26.COV2.S vaccination and SARS-CoV-2 variants. Notes on the study in general: An underestimation of total T cell responses may have resulted from the TCR breadth and depth analyses.

The repertoire was sequenced with immunoSEQ multiplex PCR; TCRdb's copy has only in-frame clones and lacks some. The sample includes approximately 410,000 clones, approximately 90% of them seen just once. The treatment is: 15 to 20 received Ad26.COV2.S at low or high dose, single or two shots; about 5 received placebo; per-sample allocation not given. Specimens were obtained on day 63 following the first vaccine or placebo injection. V was trimmed by 3 bases and J by 0 bases, leaving 12 bases between them. The CDR3 consists of 15 residues. CDR1 is KGHSH, CDR2 LQKENI, per germline. This clone has a single count. The antigen remains undetermined.

The sample in question was peripheral blood, obtained in a trial of Ad26.COV2.S vaccine versus placebo. This sequence originates from a person between 18 and 60 years old who received the Ad26.COV2.S COVID-19 vaccine or a placebo. The rearrangement joins TRBV18 to TRBJ2-7; the D is unclear. The CDR3 protein is CASSPRLLSSYEQYF. The CDR3 DNA sequence: TGTGCCAGCTCACCGCGACTCTTGAGCTCCTACGAGCAGTACTTC.